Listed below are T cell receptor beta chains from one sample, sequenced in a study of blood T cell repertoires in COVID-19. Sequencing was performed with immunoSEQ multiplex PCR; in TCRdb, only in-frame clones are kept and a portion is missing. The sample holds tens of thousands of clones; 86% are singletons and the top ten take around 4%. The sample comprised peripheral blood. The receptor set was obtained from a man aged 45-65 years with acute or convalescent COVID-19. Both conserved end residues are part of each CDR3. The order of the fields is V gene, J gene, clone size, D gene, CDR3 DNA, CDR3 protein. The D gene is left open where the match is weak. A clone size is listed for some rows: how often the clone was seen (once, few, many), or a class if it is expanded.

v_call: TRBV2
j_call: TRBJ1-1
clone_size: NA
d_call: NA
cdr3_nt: TGTGCCAGCAGTGCGGACAGCACTGAAGCTTTCTTT
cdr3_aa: CASSADSTEAFF

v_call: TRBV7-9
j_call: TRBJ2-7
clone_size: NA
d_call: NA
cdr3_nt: TGTGCCAGCAGCTTAGTAGGTAGAGGGATCTACACCTACGAGCAGTACTTC
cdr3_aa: CASSLVGRGIYTYEQYF

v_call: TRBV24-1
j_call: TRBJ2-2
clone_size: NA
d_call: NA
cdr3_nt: TGTGCCACCAGTGATTTGCGGATTGGACAGACGAACACCGGGGAGCTGTTTTTT
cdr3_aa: CATSDLRIGQTNTGELFF

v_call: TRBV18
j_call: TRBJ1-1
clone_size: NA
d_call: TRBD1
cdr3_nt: TGTGCCAGCTCACCACGGGAGACAGGGGGCACTGAAGCTTTCTTT
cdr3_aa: CASSPRETGGTEAFF

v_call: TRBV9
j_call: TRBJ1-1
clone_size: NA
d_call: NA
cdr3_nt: TGTGCCAGCAGCGGTGGGACACCGAACACTGAAGCTTTCTTT
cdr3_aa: CASSGGTPNTEAFF

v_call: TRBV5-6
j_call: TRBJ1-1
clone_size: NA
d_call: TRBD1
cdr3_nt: TGTGCCAGCAGCTTGGAACGGACAGGGCTCCCTGAAGCTTTCTTT
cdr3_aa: CASSLERTGLPEAFF

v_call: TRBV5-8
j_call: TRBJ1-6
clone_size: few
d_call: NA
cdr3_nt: TGTGCCAGCAGCCCTAGACAGGATACCAGTTTAAACCTCCACTTT
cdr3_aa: CASSPRQDTSLNLHF

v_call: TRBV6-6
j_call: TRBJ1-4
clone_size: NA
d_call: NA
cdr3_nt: TGTGCCAGCAGTCGGCGCGATGCAACTAATGAAAAACTGTTTTTT
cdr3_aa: CASSRRDATNEKLFF

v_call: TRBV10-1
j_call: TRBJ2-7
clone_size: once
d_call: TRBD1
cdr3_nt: TGCGCCAGCAGTGTTAGGACAGGGTTCCACGAGCAGTACTTC
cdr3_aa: CASSVRTGFHEQYF

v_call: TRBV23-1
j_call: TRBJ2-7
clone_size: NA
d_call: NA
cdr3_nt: TGCGCCAGCAGTCAATCGTGGCACAGATCCTACGAGCAGTACTTC
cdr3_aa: CASSQSWHRSYEQYF

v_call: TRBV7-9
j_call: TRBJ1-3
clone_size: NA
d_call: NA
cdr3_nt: TGTGCCAGCAGCTTAGTCAGCGCTGGAAACACCATATATTTT
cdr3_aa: CASSLVSAGNTIYF

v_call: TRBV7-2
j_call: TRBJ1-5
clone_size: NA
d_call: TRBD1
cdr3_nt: TGTGCCAGCAGCTTAGGACAGGGTGGACAGCCCCAGCATTTT
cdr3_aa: CASSLGQGGQPQHF

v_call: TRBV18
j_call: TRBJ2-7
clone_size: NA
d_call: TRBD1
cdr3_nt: TGTGCCAGCTCACCGGGACAGGGGGCCTACGAGCAGTACTTC
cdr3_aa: CASSPGQGAYEQYF

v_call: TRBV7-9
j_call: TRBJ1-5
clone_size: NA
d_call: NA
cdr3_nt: TGTGCCAGCAGCTCCGGGGGGATAAATCAGCCCCAGCATTTT
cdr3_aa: CASSSGGINQPQHF

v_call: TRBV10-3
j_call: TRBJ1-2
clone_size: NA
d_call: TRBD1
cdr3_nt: TGTGCCATCAGTGAGTCGACCCCCGGGACAGGGTTAAATACTAACTATGGCTACACCTTC
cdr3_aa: CAISESTPGTGLNTNYGYTF

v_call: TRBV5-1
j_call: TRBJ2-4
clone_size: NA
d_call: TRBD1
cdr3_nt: TGCGCCAGCAGCCCCCTGGACAGGGTGAGAAACATTCAGTACTTC
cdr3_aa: CASSPLDRVRNIQYF

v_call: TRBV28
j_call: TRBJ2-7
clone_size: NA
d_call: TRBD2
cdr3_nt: TGTGCCAGCAGGTCCCTAGCGGAGAAATCCTACGAGCAGTACTTC
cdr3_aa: CASRSLAEKSYEQYF

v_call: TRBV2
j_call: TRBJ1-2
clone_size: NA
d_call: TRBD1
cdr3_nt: TGTGCCAGCAGCCTTATGACAGGGGCCTTTAATGGCTACACCTTC
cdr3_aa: CASSLMTGAFNGYTF

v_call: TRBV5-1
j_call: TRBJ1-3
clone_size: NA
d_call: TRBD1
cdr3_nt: TGCGCCAGCAGCTTGGGGGACACAGGGGCTGGAAACACCATATATTTT
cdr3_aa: CASSLGDTGAGNTIYF

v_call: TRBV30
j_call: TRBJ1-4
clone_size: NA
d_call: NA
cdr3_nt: TGTGCCTGGAGTGTAAACAGAAATGAAAAACTGTTTTTT
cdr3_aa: CAWSVNRNEKLFF

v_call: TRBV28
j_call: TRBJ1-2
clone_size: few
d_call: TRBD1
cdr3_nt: TGTGCCAGCAGTACACAAGGGACAGGGGGCTTTCACTATGGCTACACCTTC
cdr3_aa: CASSTQGTGGFHYGYTF

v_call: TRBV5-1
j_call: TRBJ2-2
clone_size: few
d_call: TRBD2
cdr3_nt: TGCGCCAGCAGCTTTTTGGTGGCTAGCGGGACAGTCGGGGAGCTGTTTTTT
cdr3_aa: CASSFLVASGTVGELFF

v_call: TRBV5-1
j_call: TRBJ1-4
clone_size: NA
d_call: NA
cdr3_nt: TGCGCCAGCAGCTTGGGGGGTTTAACAGGTGAAAAACTGTTTTTT
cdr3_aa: CASSLGGLTGEKLFF

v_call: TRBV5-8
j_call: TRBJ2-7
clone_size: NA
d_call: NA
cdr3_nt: TGTGCCAGCAGCTTGGCCGGCCGGCGGGGCGACGAGCAGTACTTC
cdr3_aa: CASSLAGRRGDEQYF

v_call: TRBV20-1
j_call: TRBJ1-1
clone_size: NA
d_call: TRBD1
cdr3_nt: TGCAGTGCTAGTTTTACAGGGGTGAACACTGAAGCTTTCTTT
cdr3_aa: CSASFTGVNTEAFF

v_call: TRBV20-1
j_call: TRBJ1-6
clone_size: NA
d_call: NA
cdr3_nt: TGCAGTGCTAGTAGCCAGGGGTTCTATAATTCACCCCTCCACTTT
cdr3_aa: CSASSQGFYNSPLHF

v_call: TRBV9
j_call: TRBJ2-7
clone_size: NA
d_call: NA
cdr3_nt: TGTGCCAGCAGCGTTGGGACTCACTCCTACGAGCAGTACTTC
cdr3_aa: CASSVGTHSYEQYF

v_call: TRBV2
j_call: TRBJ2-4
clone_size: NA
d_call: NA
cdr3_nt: TGTGCCAGCAATCCCGAGGGAAACATTCAGTACTTC
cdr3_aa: CASNPEGNIQYF

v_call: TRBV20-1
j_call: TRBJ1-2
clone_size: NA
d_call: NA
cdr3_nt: TGCAGTGCTAGTGACCCCCCGGGACAAGTCGGCTACACCTTC
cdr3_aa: CSASDPPGQVGYTF

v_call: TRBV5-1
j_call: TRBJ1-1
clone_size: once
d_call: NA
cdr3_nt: TGCGCCAGCAGTAAAAGGCACAGGGACACTGAAGCTTTCTTT
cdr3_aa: CASSKRHRDTEAFF

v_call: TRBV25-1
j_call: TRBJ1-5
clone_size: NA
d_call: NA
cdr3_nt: TGTGCCAGCAGTGAAGGGACATGGGATCAGCCCCAGCATTTT
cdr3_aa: CASSEGTWDQPQHF

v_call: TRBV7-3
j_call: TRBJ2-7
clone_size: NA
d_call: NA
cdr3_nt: TGTGCCAGCAGTCCCCAACACCAGGGTGTTTACGAGCAGTACTTC
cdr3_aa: CASSPQHQGVYEQYF

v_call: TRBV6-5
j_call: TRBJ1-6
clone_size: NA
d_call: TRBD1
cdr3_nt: TGTGCCAGCAGTTACTCCCCAGCACAGGGGTCACCCCTCCACTTT
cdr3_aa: CASSYSPAQGSPLHF

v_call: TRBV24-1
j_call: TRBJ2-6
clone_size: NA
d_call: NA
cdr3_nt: TGTGCCACCCTGCGGAGGGCTGGGGCCAACGTCCTGACTTTC
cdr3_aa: CATLRRAGANVLTF

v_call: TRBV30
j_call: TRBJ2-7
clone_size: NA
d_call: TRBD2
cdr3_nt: TGTGCCTGGAGTGTAAATAGCGGGGCCTACGAGCAGTACTTC
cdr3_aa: CAWSVNSGAYEQYF

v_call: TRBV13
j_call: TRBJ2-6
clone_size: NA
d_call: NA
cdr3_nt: TGTGCCAGCAGCACGGAGAGCTTCTCTGGGGCCAACGTCCTGACTTTC
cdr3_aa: CASSTESFSGANVLTF

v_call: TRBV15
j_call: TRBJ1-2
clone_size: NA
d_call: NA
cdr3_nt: TGTGCCACCAGCAGAGATCGACAGGACTATGGCTACACCTTC
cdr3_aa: CATSRDRQDYGYTF

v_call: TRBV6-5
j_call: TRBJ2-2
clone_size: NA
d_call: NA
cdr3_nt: TGTGCCAGCAGTTCCATAGCGGCCTACGGGGAGCTGTTTTTT
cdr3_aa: CASSSIAAYGELFF

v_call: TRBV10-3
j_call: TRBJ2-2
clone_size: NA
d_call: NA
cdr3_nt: TGTGCCATCTCACCGGCCGGGGAGCTGTTTTTT
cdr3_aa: CAISPAGELFF

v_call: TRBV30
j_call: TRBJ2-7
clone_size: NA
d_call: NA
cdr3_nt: TGTGCCTGGAGTGTTTCCGGGATCGAGCAGTACTTC
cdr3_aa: CAWSVSGIEQYF

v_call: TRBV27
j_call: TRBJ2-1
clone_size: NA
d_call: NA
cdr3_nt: TGTGCCACTACCTCCGGGAGCTACAATGAGCAGTTCTTC
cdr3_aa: CATTSGSYNEQFF

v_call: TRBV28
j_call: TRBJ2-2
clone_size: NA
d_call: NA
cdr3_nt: TGTGCCAGCAGTTTGGAGGGTTACACCGGGGAGCTGTTTTTT
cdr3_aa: CASSLEGYTGELFF

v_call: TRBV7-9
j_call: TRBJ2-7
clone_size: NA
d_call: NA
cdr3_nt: TGTGCCAGCAGCCAAGGGGGGGGGACCCACGAGCAGTACTTC
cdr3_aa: CASSQGGGTHEQYF

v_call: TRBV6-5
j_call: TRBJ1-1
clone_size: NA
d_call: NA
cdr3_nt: TGTGCCAGCAGTCCCGGGACATCCGCGGTCACTGAAGCTTTCTTT
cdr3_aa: CASSPGTSAVTEAFF

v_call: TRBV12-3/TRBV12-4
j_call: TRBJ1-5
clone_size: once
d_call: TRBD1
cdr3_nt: TGTGCCAGCAGCCGACAGGGACGGCAGCCCCAGCATTTT
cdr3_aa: CASSRQGRQPQHF

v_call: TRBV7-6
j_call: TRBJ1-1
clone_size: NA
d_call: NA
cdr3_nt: TGTGCCAGCAGCTTAGTGGCTTCAGGGTTTGAGGGACTCTCTGAAGCTTTCTTT
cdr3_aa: CASSLVASGFEGLSEAFF

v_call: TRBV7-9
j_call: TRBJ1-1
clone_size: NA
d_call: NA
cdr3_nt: TGTGCCAGCAGCCCTACAGGGCAGACTGAAGCTTTCTTT
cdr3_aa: CASSPTGQTEAFF

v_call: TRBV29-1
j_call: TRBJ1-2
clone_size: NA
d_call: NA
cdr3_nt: TGCAGCGTTGACCCCCAGCGGGGCTACACCTTC
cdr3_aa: CSVDPQRGYTF

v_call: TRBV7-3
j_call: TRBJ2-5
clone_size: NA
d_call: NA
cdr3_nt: TGTGCCAGCAGCTTACGAGGGCGAGAGACCCAGTACTTC
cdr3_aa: CASSLRGRETQYF

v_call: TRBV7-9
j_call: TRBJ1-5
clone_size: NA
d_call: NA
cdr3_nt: TGTGCCAGCAGCCTCACGGGGAATCAGCCCCAGCATTTT
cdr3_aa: CASSLTGNQPQHF

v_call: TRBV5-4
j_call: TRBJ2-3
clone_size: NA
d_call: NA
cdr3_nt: TGTGCCAGCAGCTTGGAGGGGCGCGGTCCCACAGATACGCAGTATTTT
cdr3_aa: CASSLEGRGPTDTQYF

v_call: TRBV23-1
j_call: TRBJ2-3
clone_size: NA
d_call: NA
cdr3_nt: TGCGCCAGCAGTTTACCCGCGGAGGACACAGATACGCAGTATTTT
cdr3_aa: CASSLPAEDTDTQYF

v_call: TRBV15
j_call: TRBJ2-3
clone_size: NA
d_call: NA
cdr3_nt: TGTGCCACCAGCAGAGATTTGAGATCAGATACGCAGTATTTT
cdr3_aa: CATSRDLRSDTQYF

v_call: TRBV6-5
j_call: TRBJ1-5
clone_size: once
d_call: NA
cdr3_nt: TGTGCCAGCAATCCGACAGCAGATAGCAATCAGCCCCAGCATTTT
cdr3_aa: CASNPTADSNQPQHF

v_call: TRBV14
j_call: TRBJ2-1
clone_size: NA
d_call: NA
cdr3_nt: TGTGCCAGCAGCCTTGTTCGCTACAATGAGCAGTTCTTC
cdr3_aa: CASSLVRYNEQFF

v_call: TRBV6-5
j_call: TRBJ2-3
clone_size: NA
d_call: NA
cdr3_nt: TGTGCCAGCAGTATACAGGGTCTGGATACGCAGTATTTT
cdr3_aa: CASSIQGLDTQYF

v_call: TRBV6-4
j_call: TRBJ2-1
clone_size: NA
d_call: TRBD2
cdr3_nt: TGTGCCAGCTCTCAGGCTAGCGGGGGCCTCGGTGAGCAGTTCTTC
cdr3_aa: CASSQASGGLGEQFF

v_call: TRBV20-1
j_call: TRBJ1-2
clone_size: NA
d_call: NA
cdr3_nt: TGCAGTGCGGTCCGGGGCTATGGCTACACCTTC
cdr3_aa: CSAVRGYGYTF

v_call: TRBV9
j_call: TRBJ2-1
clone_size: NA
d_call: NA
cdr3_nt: TGTGCCAGCAGCGTACAGGGGAGCCTTTACAATGAGCAGTTCTTC
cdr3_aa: CASSVQGSLYNEQFF